The source of this T cell receptor (beta chain) is a study of cytomegalovirus exposure and HLA in healthy donors. CDR3 length: 16 residues. Use of 60 Vbeta and 13 Jbeta primers characterized the PCR. Repertoires were generated with immunoSEQ multiplex PCR, while TCRdb's copy carries only in-frame clones and drops some. The sample includes approximately 37,000 clones. This rearrangement joins TRBV21-1 to TRBJ1-2; the D call TRBD1 from the table was never checked on the DNA. TRBV21-1 is described as a pseudogene. Sequenced material: PBMCs. The receptor was derived from a man between 35 and 55 years old in good health and CMV-seropositive. Here the CDR3 reads CASRTRGGRGSYGYTF. The CDR3 DNA follows: TGTGCCAGCAGGACCCGAGGGGGACGGGGAAGCTATGGCTACACCTTC.